This T cell receptor (beta chain) originates from a study of PD-1 blockade in classical Hodgkin lymphoma. General study results and limits: Patients who responded completely had about the same baseline diversity as newly diagnosed patients. TCR diversity in CD4+, not CD8+, cells rose significantly by C4D1.

Each of the patients experienced relapse following autologous stem cell transplantation, and their brentuximab vedotin exposure differed. Germline V gene data show CDR1 as LGHNA and CDR2 as YSLEER. The CDR3 consists of 16 residues. V was clipped by 0 bases and J by 1 base; unmatched bases: 5. This clone qualifies as medium-sized. Its antigen is as yet unknown. Repertoires were generated with immunoSEQ multiplex PCR, while TCRdb's copy carries only in-frame clones and drops some. The repertoire holds 30,000 or so clones, with about two thirds as singletons. The clonotype was recovered from a human donor with classical Hodgkin lymphoma. The sequenced sample was peripheral blood mononuclear cells (PBMCs), obtained before the second cycle of nivolumab. The rearrangement uses TRBV4-3 and TRBJ1-2; 7 positions agree with TRBD1. CDR3 region: CASSQEEGQLNYGYTF. For the CDR3, the DNA is TGCGCCAGCAGCCAAGAAGAGGGACAGCTTAACTATGGCTACACCTTC.